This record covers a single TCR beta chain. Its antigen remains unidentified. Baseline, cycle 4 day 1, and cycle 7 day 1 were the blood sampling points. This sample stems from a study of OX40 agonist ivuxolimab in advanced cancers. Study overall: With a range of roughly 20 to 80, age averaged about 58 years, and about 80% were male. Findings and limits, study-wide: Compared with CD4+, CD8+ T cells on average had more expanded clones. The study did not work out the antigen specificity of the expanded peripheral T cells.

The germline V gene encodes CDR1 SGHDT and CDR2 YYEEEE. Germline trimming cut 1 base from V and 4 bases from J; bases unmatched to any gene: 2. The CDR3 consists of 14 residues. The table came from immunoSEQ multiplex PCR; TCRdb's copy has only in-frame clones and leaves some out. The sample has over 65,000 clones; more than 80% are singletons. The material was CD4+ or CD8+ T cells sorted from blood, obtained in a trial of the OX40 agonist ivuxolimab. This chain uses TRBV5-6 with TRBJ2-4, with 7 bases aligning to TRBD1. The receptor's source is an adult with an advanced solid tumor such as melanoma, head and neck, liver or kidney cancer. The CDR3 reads CASSLTGDKNIQYF. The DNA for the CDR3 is TGTGCCAGCAGCTTGACAGGGGATAAAAACATTCAGTACTTC.